Sequencing of this TCR beta chain was carried out in a study of cytomegalovirus exposure and HLA in healthy donors. Findings and caveats of the study: TCR beta chains numbering 164 were designated cytomegalovirus-associated.

Per germline, CDR1 SGDLS and CDR2 YYNGEE. Trimming stripped 0 bases from V and 0 bases from J, with 16 bases between. The CDR3 spans 19 residues. This PCR relied on a set of 60 Vbeta primers and 13 Jbeta primers. Sequencing was performed with immunoSEQ multiplex PCR; in TCRdb, only in-frame clones are kept and a portion is missing. The repertoire holds some 190,000 clones, with roughly 78% as singletons. In regard to this clone: As yet, its antigen is unknown.

Sequenced: PBMCs. The chain uses TRBV9 and TRBJ2-6; perhaps TRBD1 as D (5 bases). This receptor was taken from a woman in her twenties or thirties in good health and CMV-seronegative. The CDR3 protein is CASSVAQNRRFSGANVLTF. CDR3 nucleotides: TGTGCCAGCAGCGTAGCTCAAAACAGGCGTTTCTCTGGGGCCAACGTCCTGACTTTC.